Below, one T cell receptor (beta chain) is given with its context. TCRdb keeps only in-frame clones here, not all; method: immunoSEQ multiplex PCR. In the table there are about 84,000 clones, around 76% of which are singletons. The patients had locally advanced or metastatic urothelial carcinoma. The data stem from a study of PD-L1 blockade in urothelial cancer. At the level of the study: Individuals in the cohort had been given 0 to 3 earlier chemotherapy regimens. Analyzed time points were 3 weeks (second dose) and 6 weeks after therapy began. The median number of T cells present in blood samples was 141,255.

Germline V CDR1 and CDR2: LNHNV, YYDKDF (reference sequence). The CDR3 has 15 amino acids. V lost 5 bases, J lost 1 base, and 14 bases lay in between. The receptor was isolated from a man aged 70 or older with urothelial cancer. The chain links TRBV15 to TRBJ1-1; maybe TRBD1 (6 bases). Sequencing was performed on PBMCs, taken around atezolizumab (anti-PD-L1) treatment. CDR3: CATSAQLQGNTEAFF. Here the CDR3 DNA reads TGTGCCACCAGCGCCCAGTTACAGGGGAACACTGAAGCTTTCTTT.